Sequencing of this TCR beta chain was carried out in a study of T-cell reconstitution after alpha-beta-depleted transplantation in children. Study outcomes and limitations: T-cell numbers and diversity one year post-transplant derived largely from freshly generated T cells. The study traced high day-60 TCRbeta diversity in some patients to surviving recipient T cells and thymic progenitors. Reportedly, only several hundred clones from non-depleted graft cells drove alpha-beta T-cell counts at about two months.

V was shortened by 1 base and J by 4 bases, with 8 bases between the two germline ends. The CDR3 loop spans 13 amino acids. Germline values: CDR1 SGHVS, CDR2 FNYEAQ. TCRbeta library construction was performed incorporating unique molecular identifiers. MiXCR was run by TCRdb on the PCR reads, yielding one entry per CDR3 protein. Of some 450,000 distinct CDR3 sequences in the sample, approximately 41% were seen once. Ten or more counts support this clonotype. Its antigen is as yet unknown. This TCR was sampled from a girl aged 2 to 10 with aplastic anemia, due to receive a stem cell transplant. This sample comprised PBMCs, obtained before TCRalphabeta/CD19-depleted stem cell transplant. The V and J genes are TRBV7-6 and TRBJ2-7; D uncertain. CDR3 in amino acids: CASSLGAVYEQYF. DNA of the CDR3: TGTGCCAGCAGCTTAGGCGCAGTGTACGAGCAGTACTTC.